Shown below are 2 T cell receptor beta chains from a single sample sequenced in a study of identical twins. Each CDR3 protein gets one entry after TCRdb re-called the 5' RACE reads with MiXCR. The sample includes around 470,000 distinct CDR3 sequences, 11% to 15% seen only once; the top ten take about 0.52%. This same sample was also taken into another study, of yellow fever vaccine responses in identical twins.

Material for sequencing was CD4+ T cells sorted from blood. The receptors were gathered from a woman between 18 and 29 years old in good health.

This clonotype has just a few counts. The chain recombines TRBV20-1 with TRBJ2-4, with 7 bases that match TRBD2. J lost 0 bases, V lost 2 bases, and 1 base had no gene match. The length of the CDR3 is 14 residues. Germline CDR1 and CDR2: DFQATT and SNEGSKA (reference sequence). The CDR3 reads CSARPGGAKNIQYF. The CDR3 DNA reads as TGCAGTGCTAGACCGGGGGGAGCCAAAAACATTCAGTACTTC.

V usage is TRBV6-4 and J usage is TRBJ2-3; 8 positions match TRBD2. V lost 2 bases and J lost 6; bases outside the gene matches: 4. The germline V gene has CDR1 MRHNA and CDR2 SNTAGT. This CDR3 has 14 residues. The CDR3: CASSDRGGYDTQYF. In DNA form, the CDR3 reads TGTGCCAGCAGTGACCGGGGGGGCTATGATACGCAGTATTTT.